The subject of this entry is one TCR beta chain. Its antigen is as yet unknown. Generated by immunoSEQ multiplex PCR, the TCRdb table keeps only in-frame clones and is missing some. The sample yields more than 8,000 clones, around 70% seen once. This specimen belongs to a study of T cells in narcolepsy. About the study: Patients with NT1 or NT2 and healthy control donors were enrolled. Study-level findings and limits: Autoreactive clonotypes reportedly recurred in blood of same and different patients, not controls. Comparing one patient's CSF and blood CD4+ clonotypes highlighted HCRT- and TRIB2-specific autoreactive clonotypes.

This CDR3 has 15 residues. V lost 2 bases, J lost 0 bases, and 4 bases stayed unmatched. Germline V gives CDR1 MNHEY, CDR2 SVGAGI. The clonotype originates from a human donor with narcolepsy. Material for sequencing was CD45RA- memory CD8+ T cells from PBMCs. V is TRBV6-5 and J is TRBJ2-7; 7 bases map to TRBD1. Written as DNA, the CDR3 is TGTGCCAGCAGTTACGCAGGGGACAGCTCCTACGAGCAGTACTTC. This translates into CASSYAGDSSYEQYF.